Each of the 19 T cell receptor beta chains below was sequenced from the same sample in a study of T cell responses to AZD1222 COVID-19 vaccine. Libraries were prepared by immunoSEQ multiplex PCR; TCRdb keeps only in-frame clonotypes and omits some of them. Altogether approximately 110,000 clones are present, more than 80% being singletons, with the ten largest covering 4.4%. Sequences were derived from peripheral blood, sampled 28 days after the second AZD1222 dose. The receptor source for this set is an adult who received the AZD1222 COVID-19 vaccine.

This clone is a singleton in its sample. The J gene is TRBJ2-1, the V gene TRBV6-5, with D tentatively TRBD2 (6 bases). The V and J ends lost 0 bases and 3 bases respectively, with 9 bases between them. CDR1 and CDR2 from the germline V gene are MNHEY and SVGAGI. This CDR3 is built from 15 residues. The CDR3 region has the DNA TGTGCCAGCAGTTACTCTTGGGGACTCTACAATGAGCAGTTCTTC. This encodes CASSYSWGLYNEQFF.

Note on this clone: The same CDR3 is also encoded by other DNA sequences in this sample. The chain employs TRBV2 and TRBJ1-1; no firm D call. Germline V lookup: CDR1 SNHLY, CDR2 FYNNEI. V dropped 3 bases and J dropped 5 bases, with 4 bases sitting between them. The CDR3 length is 11 residues. The CDR3: CASSERTEAFF. CDR3 bases: TGTGCCAGCAGTGAGAGGACTGAAGCTTTCTTT.

J is TRBJ2-7 and V is TRBV12-3 or TRBV12-4; no clear D. The ends were cut back, 4 bases at V and 3 bases at J, with 10 bases in the middle. This CDR3 is built from 13 residues. The CDR3 protein is CASSSRLNYEQYF. In DNA form, the CDR3 reads TGTGCCAGCAGTTCCAGACTCAACTACGAGCAGTACTTC.

As concerns this clone: Other DNA variants within this sample encode the same CDR3. The V call is TRBV9, the J call TRBJ1-1, with D uncertain. The CDR3 loop spans 14 amino acids. V lost 0 bases and J lost 1, with 7 bases in between. Germline V CDR1 and CDR2: SGDLS, YYNGEE. The CDR3 DNA reads TGTGCCAGCAGCGTAGGGGCCGGGAACACTGAAGCTTTCTTT. Protein sequence: CASSVGAGNTEAFF.

The chain couples TRBV7-3 to TRBJ2-7, with D possibly TRBD2 on 6 matching bases. Germline CDR1 is SGHTA and CDR2 is FQGTGA. CDR3 size: 15 residues. The germline V and J ends were trimmed by 5 bases and 4 bases, with 18 bases remaining between them. For the CDR3, the DNA is TGTGCCAGCAGCCCCTGGGCGGAGGGCTTGTACGAGCAGTACTTC. Protein: CASSPWAEGLYEQYF.

The chain recombines TRBV4-2 with TRBJ2-6, with 7 bases fitting TRBD1. The germline CDR1 and CDR2 sequences are LGHNA and YNFKEQ. Trimming at V came to 4 bases and at J to 2 bases, leaving 26 bases not matched to a gene. This CDR3 has 23 amino acids. The CDR3 is CASSLKEPNRDSRSLAGANVLTF. The CDR3 DNA follows: TGTGCCAGCAGCCTCAAGGAACCTAACCGGGACAGTCGTTCGTTAGCTGGGGCCAACGTCCTGACTTTC.

V usage is TRBV5-5 and J usage is TRBJ1-4; D might be TRBD1 (5 bases). Germline CDR1 SGHKS, CDR2 YYEKEE (reference sequence). The V and J ends lost 2 bases and 3 bases respectively, with 17 bases between them. This CDR3 comprises 17 residues. CDR3 sequence (DNA): TGTGCCAGCAGCTTTACCCCCAGAGGGGATGCTAATGAAAAACTGTTTTTT. Its translation: CASSFTPRGDANEKLFF. The full variable domain, with the rest looked up from reference TRBV5-5 and TRBJ1-4, is DAGVTQSPTHLIKTRGQQVTLRCSPISGHKSVSWYQQVLGQGPQFIFQYYEKEERGRGNFPDRFSARQFPNYSSELNVNALLLGDSALYLCASSFTPRGDANEKLFFGSGTQLSVL.

The J gene is TRBJ1-1, the V gene TRBV9; D unresolved. The CDR3 is 16 amino acids. The germline V gene has CDR1 SGDLS and CDR2 YYNGEE. V lost 3 bases, J lost 4 bases, and 19 bases lay in between. The CDR3, as DNA: TGTGCCAGCAGCGAGGGCCTTCTGGGGTTTTCCACTGAAGCTTTCTTT. It yields the protein CASSEGLLGFSTEAFF.

This clone was counted between two and nine times. V usage is TRBV7-9 and J usage is TRBJ2-2; TRBD2 is a possible D gene (5 bases). There are 15 residues in the CDR3. The V gene lost 1 base and the J gene lost 4 bases, with 10 bases spanning the gap. The germline V gene has CDR1 SEHNR and CDR2 FQNEAQ (reference sequence). The CDR3 loop reads CASSLGAGGTGELFF. CDR3 DNA: TGTGCCAGCAGCTTAGGAGCCGGAGGCACCGGGGAGCTGTTTTTT.

This chain links TRBV29-1 with TRBJ2-3; a weak D match, TRBD1 (5 bases). Germline V gene sequence: CDR1 SQVTM, CDR2 ANQGSEA. The V and J ends lost 1 base and 2 bases respectively, with 7 bases between them. There are 13 residues in the CDR3. CDR3 DNA sequence: TGCAGCGTTGAAGCAGGGATCACAGATACGCAGTATTTT. It is translated as CSVEAGITDTQYF.

The chain recombines TRBV5-4 with TRBJ2-3; no firm D call. Per the germline V gene, CDR1 is SGHNT and CDR2 is YYREEE (reference sequence). V dropped 4 bases and J dropped 2 bases, with 17 bases sitting between them. The CDR3 is made up of 16 amino acids. This chain's CDR3 is CASSLLVSDTTDTQYF. In DNA, the CDR3 is TGTGCCAGCAGCCTATTAGTGAGCGACACCACAGATACGCAGTATTTT.

This chain connects TRBV5-4 to TRBJ1-2; D unresolved. Germline CDR1 and CDR2: SGHNT and YYREEE (reference sequence). This CDR3 region has 14 residues. V was shortened by 4 bases and J by 6 bases, with 16 bases between the two germline ends. The CDR3 coding sequence is TGTGCCAGCAGCATGGGCGGTGCTCTCAATGGCTACACCTTC. Protein sequence: CASSMGGALNGYTF.

This chain connects TRBV18 to TRBJ1-1; 7 nucleotides line up with TRBD1. Germline CDR1 and CDR2: KGHSH and LQKENI. This CDR3 comprises 16 residues. The ends lost 6 bases at V and 0 bases at J; junction bases unmatched: 10. In nucleotides, the CDR3 is TGTGCCAGCTCCCCGGGGACAGACCATATGAACACTGAAGCTTTCTTT. It codes for CASSPGTDHMNTEAFF.

The chain has TRBV30 and TRBJ1-6; D is undetermined. V shed 3 bases and J shed 9 bases, with 9 bases lying between them. Germline V CDR1 and CDR2: GTSNPN, SVGIG (reference sequence). CDR3 length: 12 amino acids. This chain's CDR3 is CAWRTRGSPLHF. The CDR3 nucleotides read TGTGCCTGGAGGACGCGTGGTTCACCCCTCCACTTT.

The V and J genes are TRBV6-5 and TRBJ1-5; 8 bases match TRBD1. The CDR3 runs to 15 residues. The V segment lost 2 bases and the J segment 4 bases; nucleotides outside the gene matches: 4. Germline loops: CDR1 MNHEY, CDR2 SVGAGI. The CDR3 is CASSYGRGQNQPQHF. CDR3 DNA: TGTGCCAGCAGTTACGGCAGGGGGCAAAATCAGCCCCAGCATTTT.

This clone was detected only a few times. The chain's CDR3 is CASSQGGSSGNTIYF. CDR3 coding DNA: TGTGCCAGCAGCCAGGGGGGAAGCTCTGGAAACACCATATATTTT. The chain uses TRBV3-1 (or the pseudogene TRBV3-2) and TRBJ1-3; a possible D gene is TRBD1 (5 bases). Trimming stripped 3 bases from V and 0 bases from J, with 9 bases between. Per the germline V gene, CDR1 is LGHDT and CDR2 is YNNKEL (reference sequence). The CDR3 spans 15 residues.

The genes are TRBV3-1 (or the pseudogene TRBV3-2) and TRBJ1-6, with a tentative D call TRBD1 (6 bases). V was shortened by 5 bases and J by 0 bases, with 20 bases between the two germline ends. This CDR3 region has 19 residues. Germline-derived CDR1 and CDR2 are LGHDT and YNNKEL (reference sequence). The CDR3 loop reads CASSYHFTQGNSYNSPLHF. CDR3 coding DNA: TGTGCCAGCAGCTACCACTTTACACAGGGAAACTCCTATAATTCACCCCTCCACTTT.

This clone was seen just once. The chain couples TRBV15 to TRBJ1-2, with D tentatively TRBD1 (6 bases). CDR1 LNHNV and CDR2 YYDKDF come from the germline V gene (reference sequence). The V gene lost 0 bases and the J gene lost 7 bases, with 15 bases spanning the gap. The length of the CDR3 is 15 residues. The CDR3 sequence: CATSRDRAGAVGYTF. DNA of the CDR3: TGTGCCACCAGCAGAGATCGTGCGGGGGCCGTTGGCTACACCTTC.

This clone was recorded only once. The J gene is TRBJ1-5, the V gene TRBV6-5, with D maybe TRBD1 (6 bases). There are 13 residues in the CDR3. CDR1 and CDR2 (germline): MNHEY, SVGAGI. Trimming took 6 bases from V and 5 from J, leaving 11 bases between them. CDR3 coding DNA: TGTGCCAGCAGGCAACAGGGCGATCAGCCCCAGCATTTT. It codes for CASRQQGDQPQHF.